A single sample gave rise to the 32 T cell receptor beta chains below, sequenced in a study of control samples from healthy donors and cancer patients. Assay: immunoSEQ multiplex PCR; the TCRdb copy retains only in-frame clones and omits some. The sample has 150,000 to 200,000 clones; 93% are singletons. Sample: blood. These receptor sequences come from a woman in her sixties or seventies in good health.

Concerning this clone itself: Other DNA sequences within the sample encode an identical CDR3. The CDR3 bases are TGTGCCAGCAGGCCAAATAGCGGGGGGTGGGAGACCCAGTACTTC. Protein sequence: CASRPNSGGWETQYF. The V gene is TRBV6-5, the J gene TRBJ2-5, with 10 bases lining up with TRBD2. Germline assignment: CDR1 MNHEY and CDR2 SVGAGI. The CDR3 is 15 amino acids. The V and J ends lost 6 bases and 5 bases, in that order; junction bases with no gene match: 9.

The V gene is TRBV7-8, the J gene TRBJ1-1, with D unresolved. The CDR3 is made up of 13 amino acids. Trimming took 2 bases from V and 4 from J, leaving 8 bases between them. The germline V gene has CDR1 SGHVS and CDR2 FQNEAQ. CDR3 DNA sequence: TGTGCCAGCAGCTTAAGGGAGACCACTGAAGCTTTCTTT. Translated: CASSLRETTEAFF. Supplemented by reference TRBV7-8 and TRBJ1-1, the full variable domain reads GAGVSQSPRYKVAKRGQDVALRCDPISGHVSLFWYQQALGQGPEFLTYFQNEAQLDKSGLPSDRFFAERPEGSVSTLKIQRTQQEDSAVYLCASSLRETTEAFFGQGTRLTVV.

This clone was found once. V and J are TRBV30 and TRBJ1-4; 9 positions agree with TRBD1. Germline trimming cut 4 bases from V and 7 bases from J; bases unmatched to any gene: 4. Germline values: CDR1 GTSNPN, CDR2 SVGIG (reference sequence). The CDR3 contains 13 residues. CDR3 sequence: CAWMDRGPEKLFF. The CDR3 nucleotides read TGTGCCTGGATGGACAGGGGACCTGAAAAACTGTTTTTT.

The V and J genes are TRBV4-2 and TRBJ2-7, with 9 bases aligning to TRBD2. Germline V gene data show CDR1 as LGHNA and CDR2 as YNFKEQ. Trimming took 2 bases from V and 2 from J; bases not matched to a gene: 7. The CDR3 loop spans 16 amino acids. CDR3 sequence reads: CASSQRLTSGPYEQYF. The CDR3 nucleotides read TGTGCCAGCAGCCAAAGACTGACTAGCGGACCCTACGAGCAGTACTTC.

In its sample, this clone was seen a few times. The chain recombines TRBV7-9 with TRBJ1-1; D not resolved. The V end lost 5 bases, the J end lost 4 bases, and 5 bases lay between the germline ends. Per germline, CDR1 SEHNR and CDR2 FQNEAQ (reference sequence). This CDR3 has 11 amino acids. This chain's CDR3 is CASSPTTEAFF. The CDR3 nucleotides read TGTGCCAGCAGCCCGACCACTGAAGCTTTCTTT.

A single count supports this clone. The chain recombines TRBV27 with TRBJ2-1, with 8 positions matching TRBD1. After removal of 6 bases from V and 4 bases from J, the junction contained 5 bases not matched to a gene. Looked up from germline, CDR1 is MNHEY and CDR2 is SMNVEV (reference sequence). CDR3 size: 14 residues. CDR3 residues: CASSQWTGYNEQFF. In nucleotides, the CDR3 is TGTGCCAGCAGCCAATGGACAGGGTACAATGAGCAGTTCTTC.

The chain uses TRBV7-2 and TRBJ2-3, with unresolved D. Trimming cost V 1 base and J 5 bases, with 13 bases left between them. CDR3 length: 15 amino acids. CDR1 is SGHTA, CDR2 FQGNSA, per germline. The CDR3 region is CASSLVMLAIDTQYF. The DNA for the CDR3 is TGTGCCAGCAGCTTAGTTATGTTAGCTATAGATACGCAGTATTTT.

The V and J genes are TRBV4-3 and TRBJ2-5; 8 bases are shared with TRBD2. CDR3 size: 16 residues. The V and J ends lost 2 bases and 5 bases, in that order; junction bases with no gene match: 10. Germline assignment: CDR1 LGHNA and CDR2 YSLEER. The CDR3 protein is CASSQSHRGGWETQYF. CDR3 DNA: TGCGCCAGCAGCCAATCGCACCGGGGGGGATGGGAGACCCAGTACTTC.

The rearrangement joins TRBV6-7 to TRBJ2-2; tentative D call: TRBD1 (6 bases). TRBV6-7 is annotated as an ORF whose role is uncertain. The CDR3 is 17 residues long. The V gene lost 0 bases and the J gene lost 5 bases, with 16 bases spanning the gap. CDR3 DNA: TGTGCCAGCAGTTACTCAGGGGGATCAACCGGGACCGGGGAGCTGTTTTTT. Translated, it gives CASSYSGGSTGTGELFF.

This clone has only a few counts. The CDR3 protein is CASSPGTSLDEQYF. The DNA of the CDR3 is TGTGCCAGCAGCCCCGGGACTAGTTTGGACGAGCAGTACTTC. This chain joins TRBV9 and TRBJ2-7; TRBD2 agrees at 8 bases. Germline V CDR1 and CDR2: SGDLS, YYNGEE. The junction had 8 bases not matched to a gene; V was cut back by 4 bases and J by 5 bases. The CDR3 loop spans 14 amino acids.

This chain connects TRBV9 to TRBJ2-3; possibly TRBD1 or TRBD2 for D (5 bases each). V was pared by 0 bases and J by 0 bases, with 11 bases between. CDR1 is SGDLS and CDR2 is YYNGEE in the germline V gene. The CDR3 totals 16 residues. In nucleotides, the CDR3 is TGTGCCAGCAGCGTAGTGGGGCGGACTAGCACAGATACGCAGTATTTT. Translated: CASSVVGRTSTDTQYF. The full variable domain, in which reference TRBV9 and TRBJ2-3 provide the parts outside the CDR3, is DSGVTQTPKHLITATGQRVTLRCSPRSGDLSVYWYQQSLDQGLQFLIQYYNGEERAKGNILERFSAQQFPDLHSELNLSSLELGDSALYFCASSVVGRTSTDTQYFGPGTRLTVL.

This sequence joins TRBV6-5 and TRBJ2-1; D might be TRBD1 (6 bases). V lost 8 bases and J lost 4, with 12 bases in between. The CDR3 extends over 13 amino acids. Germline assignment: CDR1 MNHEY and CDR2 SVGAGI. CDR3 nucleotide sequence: TGTGCCAGCCACAGGGCGGAGTACAATGAGCAGTTCTTC. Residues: CASHRAEYNEQFF.

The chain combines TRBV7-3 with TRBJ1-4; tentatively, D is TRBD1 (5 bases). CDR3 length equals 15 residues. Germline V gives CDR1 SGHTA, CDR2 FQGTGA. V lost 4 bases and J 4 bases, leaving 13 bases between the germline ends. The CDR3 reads CASSSRGGRNEKLFF. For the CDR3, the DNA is TGTGCCAGCAGCTCTCGGGGCGGTCGTAATGAAAAACTGTTTTTT.

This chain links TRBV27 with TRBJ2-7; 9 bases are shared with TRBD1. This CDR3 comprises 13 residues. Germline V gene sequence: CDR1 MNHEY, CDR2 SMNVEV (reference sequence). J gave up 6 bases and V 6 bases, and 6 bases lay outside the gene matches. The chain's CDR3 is CASRRTGGPEQYF. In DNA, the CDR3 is TGTGCCAGCAGACGAACAGGGGGCCCCGAGCAGTACTTC.

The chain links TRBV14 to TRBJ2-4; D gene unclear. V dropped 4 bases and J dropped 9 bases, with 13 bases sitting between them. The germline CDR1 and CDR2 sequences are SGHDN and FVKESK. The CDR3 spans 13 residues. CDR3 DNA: TGTGCCAGCAGCCGGACCGAAAAGAGCATTCAGTACTTC. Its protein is CASSRTEKSIQYF.

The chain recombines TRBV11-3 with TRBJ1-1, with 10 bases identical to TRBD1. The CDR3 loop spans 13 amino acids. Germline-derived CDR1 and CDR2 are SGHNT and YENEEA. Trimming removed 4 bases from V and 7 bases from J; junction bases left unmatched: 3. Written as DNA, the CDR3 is TGTGCCAGCAGCTCGGGACAGGGGAGTGAAGCTTTCTTT. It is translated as CASSSGQGSEAFF.

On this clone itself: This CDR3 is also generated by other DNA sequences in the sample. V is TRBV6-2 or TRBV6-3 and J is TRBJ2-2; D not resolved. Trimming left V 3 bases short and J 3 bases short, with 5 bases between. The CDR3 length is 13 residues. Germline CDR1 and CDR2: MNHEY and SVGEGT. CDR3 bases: TGTGCCAGCAGTTATCGGGACACCGGGGAGCTGTTTTTT. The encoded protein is CASSYRDTGELFF.

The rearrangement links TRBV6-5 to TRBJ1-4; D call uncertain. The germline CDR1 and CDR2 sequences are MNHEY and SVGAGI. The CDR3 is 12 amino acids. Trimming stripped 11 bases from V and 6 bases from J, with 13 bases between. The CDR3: CAAIARDEKLFF. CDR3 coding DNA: TGTGCCGCCATAGCGAGAGATGAAAAACTGTTTTTT.

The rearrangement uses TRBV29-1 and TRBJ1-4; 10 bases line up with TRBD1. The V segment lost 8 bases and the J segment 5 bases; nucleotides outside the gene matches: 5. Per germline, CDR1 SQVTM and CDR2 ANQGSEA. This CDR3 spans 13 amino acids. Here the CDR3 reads CSTKGQGNEKLFF. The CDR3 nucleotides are TGCAGCACCAAGGGACAGGGGAATGAAAAACTGTTTTTT.

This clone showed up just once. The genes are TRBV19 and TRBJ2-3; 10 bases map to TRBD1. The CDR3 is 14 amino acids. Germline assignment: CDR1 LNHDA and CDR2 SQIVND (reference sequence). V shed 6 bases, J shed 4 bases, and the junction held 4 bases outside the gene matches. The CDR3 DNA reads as TGTGCCAGTAGCGACAGGGGGCGCGCAGATACGCAGTATTTT. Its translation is CASSDRGRADTQYF.

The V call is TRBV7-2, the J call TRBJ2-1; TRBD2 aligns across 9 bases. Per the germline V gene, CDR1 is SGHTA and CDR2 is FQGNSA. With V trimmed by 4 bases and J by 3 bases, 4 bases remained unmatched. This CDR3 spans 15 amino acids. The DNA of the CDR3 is TGTGCCAGCAGCTGGAAGCGGGGGGACTACAATGAGCAGTTCTTC. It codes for CASSWKRGDYNEQFF. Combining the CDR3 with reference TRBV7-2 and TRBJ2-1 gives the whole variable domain GAGVSQSPSNKVTEKGKDVELRCDPISGHTALYWYRQSLGQGLEFLIYFQGNSAPDKSGLPSDRFSAERTGGSVSTLTIQRTQQEDSAVYLCASSWKRGDYNEQFFGPGTRLTVL.

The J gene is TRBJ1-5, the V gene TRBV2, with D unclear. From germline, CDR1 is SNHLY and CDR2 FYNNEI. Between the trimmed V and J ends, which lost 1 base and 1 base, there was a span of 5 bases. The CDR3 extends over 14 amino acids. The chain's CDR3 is CASSEGASNQPQHF. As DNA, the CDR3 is TGTGCCAGCAGTGAAGGCGCCAGCAATCAGCCCCAGCATTTT.

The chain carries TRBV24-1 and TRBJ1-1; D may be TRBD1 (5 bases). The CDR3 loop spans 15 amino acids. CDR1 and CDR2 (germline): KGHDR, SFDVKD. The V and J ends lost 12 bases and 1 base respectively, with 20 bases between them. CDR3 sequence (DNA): TGTGCCTGGGGGGAGGGGCGTAGGCCGAACACTGAAGCTTTCTTT. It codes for CAWGEGRRPNTEAFF.

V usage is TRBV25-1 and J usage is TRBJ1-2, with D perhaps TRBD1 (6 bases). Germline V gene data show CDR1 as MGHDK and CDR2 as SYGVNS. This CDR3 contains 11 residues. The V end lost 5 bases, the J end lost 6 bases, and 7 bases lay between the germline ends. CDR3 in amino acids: CASSRGDGYTF. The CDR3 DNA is TGTGCCAGCAGTAGGGGGGATGGCTACACCTTC.

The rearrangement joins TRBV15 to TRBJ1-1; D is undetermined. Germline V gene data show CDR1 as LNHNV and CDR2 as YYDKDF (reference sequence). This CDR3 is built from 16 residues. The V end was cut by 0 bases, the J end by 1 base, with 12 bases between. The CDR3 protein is CATSRDGGFGNTEAFF. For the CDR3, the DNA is TGTGCCACCAGCAGAGATGGCGGGTTTGGGAACACTGAAGCTTTCTTT.

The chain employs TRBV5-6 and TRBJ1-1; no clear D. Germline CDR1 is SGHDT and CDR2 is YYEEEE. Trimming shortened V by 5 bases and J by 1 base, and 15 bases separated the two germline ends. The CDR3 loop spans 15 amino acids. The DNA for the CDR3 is TGTGCCAGCAGTAGGTCCGTTAACAGGAACACTGAAGCTTTCTTT. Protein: CASSRSVNRNTEAFF.

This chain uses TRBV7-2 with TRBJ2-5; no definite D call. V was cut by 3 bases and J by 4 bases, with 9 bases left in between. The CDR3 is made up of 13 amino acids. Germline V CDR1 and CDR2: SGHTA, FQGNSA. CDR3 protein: CASSFRVRETQYF. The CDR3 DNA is TGTGCCAGCAGCTTTCGGGTAAGAGAGACCCAGTACTTC.

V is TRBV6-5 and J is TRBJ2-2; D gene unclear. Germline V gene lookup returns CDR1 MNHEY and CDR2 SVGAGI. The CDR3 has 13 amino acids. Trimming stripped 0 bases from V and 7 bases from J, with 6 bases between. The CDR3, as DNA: TGTGCCAGCAGTTACTCCCCTAGCGGGGAGCTGTTTTTT. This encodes CASSYSPSGELFF.

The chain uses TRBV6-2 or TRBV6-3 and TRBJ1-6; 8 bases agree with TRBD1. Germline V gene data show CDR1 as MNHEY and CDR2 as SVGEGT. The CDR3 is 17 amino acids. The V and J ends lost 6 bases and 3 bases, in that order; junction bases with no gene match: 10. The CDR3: CASSADRGEVYNSPLHF. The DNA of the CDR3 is TGTGCCAGCAGCGCTGACAGGGGCGAGGTCTATAATTCACCCCTCCACTTT.

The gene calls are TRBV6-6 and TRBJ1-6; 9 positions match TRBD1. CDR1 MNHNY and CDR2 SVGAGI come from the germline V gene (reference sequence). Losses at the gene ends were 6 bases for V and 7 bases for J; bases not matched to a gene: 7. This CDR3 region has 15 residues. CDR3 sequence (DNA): TGTGCCAGCAGAAGGGACAGGGCGTTGAATTCACCCCTCCACTTT. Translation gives CASRRDRALNSPLHF.

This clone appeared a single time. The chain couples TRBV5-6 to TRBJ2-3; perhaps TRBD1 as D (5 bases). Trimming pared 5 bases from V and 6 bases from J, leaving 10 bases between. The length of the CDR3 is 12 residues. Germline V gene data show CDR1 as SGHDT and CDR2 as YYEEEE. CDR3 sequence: CASSSGADTQYF. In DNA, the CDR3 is TGTGCCAGCAGTTCTGGGGCGGATACGCAGTATTTT.

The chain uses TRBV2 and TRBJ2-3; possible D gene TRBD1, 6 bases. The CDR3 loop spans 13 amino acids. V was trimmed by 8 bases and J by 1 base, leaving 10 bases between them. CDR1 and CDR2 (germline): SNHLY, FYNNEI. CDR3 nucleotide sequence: TGTGCCAGCGGACGACAGGGCACAGATACGCAGTATTTT. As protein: CASGRQGTDTQYF.